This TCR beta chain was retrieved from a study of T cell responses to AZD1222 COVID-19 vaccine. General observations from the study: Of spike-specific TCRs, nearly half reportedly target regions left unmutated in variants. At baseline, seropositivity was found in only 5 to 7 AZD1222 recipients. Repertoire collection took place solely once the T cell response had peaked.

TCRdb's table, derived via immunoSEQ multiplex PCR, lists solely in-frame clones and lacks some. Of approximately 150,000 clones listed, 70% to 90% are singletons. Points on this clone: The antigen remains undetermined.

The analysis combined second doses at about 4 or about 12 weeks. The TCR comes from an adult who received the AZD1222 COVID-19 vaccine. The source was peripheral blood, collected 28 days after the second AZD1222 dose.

The CDR3 coding sequence is TGTGCCAGCACCGGTGGATCCTCTGGGGCCAACGTCCTGACTTTC. It translates to CASTGGSSGANVLTF. The gene calls are TRBV6-5 and TRBJ2-6, with D hard to call. Germline-derived CDR1 and CDR2 are MNHEY and SVGAGI. The CDR3 length is 15 residues. Trimming took off 7 bases at V and 0 bases at J, with 10 bases between the two ends.